This record covers a single TCR beta chain. Its antigen is as yet unknown. Treatment in this sample: oral pan-JAK inhibitor, 5-10 mg twice daily. The authors extracted RNA and reverse transcribed it into cDNA as the sequencing template. Clones were read by immunoSEQ multiplex PCR, and TCRdb kept only the in-frame ones, dropping some. This sample has more than 140,000 clones, with around 87% found just once. Deletions cut 2 bases from V and 3 bases from J, with 9 bases between. The CDR3 extends over 14 amino acids. In germline, CDR1 is SEHNR, CDR2 FQNEAQ (reference sequence). The entry originates in a study of CD8+ T cells in alopecia areata. Study outcomes and limitations: Greater clonality was observed in lesional scalp samples, especially alopecia totalis/universalis, versus normal scalp.

The sequencing used CD8+ T cells sorted from blood, collected at week 4, from a patient treated with tofacitinib. This TCR came from a human donor with alopecia areata. V usage is TRBV7-9 and J usage is TRBJ2-3, with D tentatively TRBD2 (6 bases). The CDR3 protein is CASSLMRGTDTQYF. CDR3 DNA sequence: TGTGCCAGCAGCTTAATGCGGGGTACAGATACGCAGTATTTT.